The 25 T cell receptor beta chains below come from one sample, sequenced in a study of shared clonotypes between healthy human individuals (TCRdb year 2020). The method was the immunoSEQ multiplex PCR assay. TCRdb stores this immuneACCESS table with in-frame sequences only. Part of the clones is absent; in the studies checked, under half of the shortfall reflects unresolved V genes, and no reason is known for the rest. The sample records 300,000 to 400,000 clones, about 70% of which are singletons. Around 9.3% of the sample is taken by the ten largest. The sample comprised memory CD4+ T cells sorted from blood. Interpreted using the paper, the cell subset or site label stands for: CD45RA-negative fraction. Every receptor here comes from a man aged 25 to 45 in good health.

To note about this clone: This may arise from a read error, as a much more abundant clone is one base away. The chain is built from TRBV6-5 and TRBJ2-2; D ambiguous. The CDR3 length is 11 residues. Trimming stripped 6 bases from V and 5 bases from J, with 4 bases between. In germline, CDR1 is MNHEY, CDR2 SVGAGI. This CDR3 is CASSRTGELFF. The CDR3 DNA reads as TGTGCCAGCAGCCGTACCGGGGAGCTGTTTTTT.

The chain joins TRBV5-6 to TRBJ2-5; possibly TRBD1 or TRBD2 for D (5 bases each). Germline lookup yields CDR1 SGHDT and CDR2 YYEEEE. The CDR3 is 14 residues long. The V end was cut by 2 bases, the J end by 3 bases, with 11 bases between. CDR3 nucleotides: TGTGCCAGCAGCTTCGGGGCAGGAAAAGAGACCCAGTACTTC. Its protein is CASSFGAGKETQYF.

The chain is built from TRBV30 and TRBJ1-1, with 11 nucleotides matching TRBD1. The CDR3 runs 15 residues. Per the germline V gene, CDR1 is GTSNPN and CDR2 is SVGIG (reference sequence). The V gene end was trimmed by 4 bases and the J gene end by 5 bases; junction bases not matched to a gene: 9. In DNA form, the CDR3 reads TGTGCCTGGACAGGGACAGGGGGAAGGGGGACTGAAGCTTTCTTT. Translating gives CAWTGTGGRGTEAFF.

V usage is TRBV28 and J usage is TRBJ1-4; 10 nucleotides align to TRBD1. The germline CDR1 and CDR2 sequences are MDHEN and SYDVKM. The CDR3 runs to 16 residues. The ends lost 2 bases at V and 8 bases at J; junction bases unmatched: 8. CDR3 residues: CASSLTAGQGTEKLFF. The CDR3 coding sequence is TGTGCCAGCAGTTTAACTGCGGGACAGGGGACCGAAAAACTGTTTTTT.

The chain uses TRBV2 and TRBJ1-1, with D perhaps TRBD1 (5 bases). V gave up 3 bases and J gave up 3 bases, with 11 bases separating them. The CDR3 is made up of 14 amino acids. The germline CDR1 and CDR2 sequences are SNHLY and FYNNEI. In DNA form, the CDR3 reads TGTGCCAGCAGTGATCAGTGGGGCTACACTGAAGCTTTCTTT. This encodes CASSDQWGYTEAFF.

This clone appeared a few times. V gene TRBV6-1 combines with J gene TRBJ1-1; D ambiguous. The CDR3 runs 14 residues. Germline V lookup: CDR1 MNHNS, CDR2 SASEGT. Deletions cut 6 bases from V and 7 bases from J, with 18 bases between. This chain's CDR3 is CASRQALSVFEAFF. CDR3 sequence (DNA): TGTGCCAGCAGGCAGGCTTTGAGTGTATTTGAAGCTTTCTTT.

The chain employs TRBV30 and TRBJ2-2; TRBD2 agrees at 8 bases. Germline assignment: CDR1 GTSNPN and CDR2 SVGIG (reference sequence). This CDR3 is 16 amino acids long. Trimming at V came to 2 bases and at J to 5 bases, leaving 10 bases not matched to a gene. In DNA form, the CDR3 reads TGTGCCTGGAGTCGTCTTAGCGGGAACCCTACCGGGGAGCTGTTTTTT. Protein sequence: CAWSRLSGNPTGELFF.

The V and J genes are TRBV7-2 and TRBJ2-1; the D gene is possibly TRBD1 (5 bases). Trimming stripped 3 bases from V and 2 bases from J, with 11 bases between. Germline lookup yields CDR1 SGHTA and CDR2 FQGNSA. This CDR3 has 15 amino acids. The CDR3 is CASSFDSDTYNEQFF. The CDR3 DNA reads TGTGCCAGCAGCTTTGACAGTGATACCTACAATGAGCAGTTCTTC.

The chain uses TRBV7-2 and TRBJ2-2, with 14 bases that match TRBD2. The CDR3 spans 16 residues. The germline V gene encodes CDR1 SGHTA and CDR2 FQGNSA. The J segment lost 8 bases and the V segment lost 4 bases, leaving 6 bases of the junction unmatched. CDR3 sequence: CASSWGLAGVRGELFF. DNA of the CDR3: TGTGCCAGCAGCTGGGGACTAGCGGGAGTAAGAGGGGAGCTGTTTTTT.

This clone has more than one count but fewer than ten. The genes are TRBV28 and TRBJ1-1; maybe TRBD1 (6 bases). Germline values: CDR1 MDHEN, CDR2 SYDVKM. Trimming cost V 6 bases and J 4 bases, with 18 bases left between them. There are 15 residues in the CDR3. The CDR3 coding sequence is TGTGCCAGCAGACCAGCCACAGGGAGGGGCACTGAAGCTTTCTTT. Translated, it gives CASRPATGRGTEAFF.

This sequence joins TRBV9 and TRBJ1-1, with D unresolved. Germline V gene sequence: CDR1 SGDLS, CDR2 YYNGEE. Trimming left V 6 bases short and J 1 base short, with 10 bases between. The CDR3 runs to 13 residues. The CDR3: CASTTLGNTEAFF. Here the CDR3 DNA reads TGTGCCAGCACCACTTTAGGGAACACTGAAGCTTTCTTT.

V is TRBV10-3 and J is TRBJ2-2; tentative D call: TRBD1 (7 bases). This CDR3 is 15 amino acids long. Germline CDR1 reads ENHRY; CDR2 reads SYGVKD. V gave up 10 bases and J gave up 3 bases, with 18 bases separating them. CDR3 sequence reads: CATNPQGGYTGELFF. CDR3 nucleotides: TGTGCCACTAACCCCCAGGGGGGTTACACCGGGGAGCTGTTTTTT.

The CDR3: CASSLGPSYEQYF. DNA for the CDR3: TGTGCCAGCAGCCTCGGGCCTTCCTACGAGCAGTACTTC. The chain uses TRBV6-5 and TRBJ2-7, with no clear D. This CDR3 has 13 residues. CDR1 is MNHEY and CDR2 is SVGAGI in the germline V gene. V was pared by 6 bases and J by 1 base, with 10 bases between.

J is TRBJ1-1 and V is TRBV5-4; 9 bases are a match to TRBD1. The CDR3 has 14 residues. V lost 4 bases and J lost 4; bases outside the gene matches: 5. The V gene's germline CDR1 is SGHNT and CDR2 YYREEE (reference sequence). The CDR3 region is CASSTRDRVTEAFF. The DNA for the CDR3 is TGTGCCAGCAGCACCCGGGACAGGGTCACTGAAGCTTTCTTT.

Regarding this clone: Other DNA sequences in this sample translate to the same CDR3. The rearrangement links TRBV7-2 to TRBJ2-7; maybe TRBD2 (5 bases). From germline, CDR1 is SGHTA and CDR2 FQGNSA. This CDR3 spans 14 amino acids. Deletions cut 4 bases from V and 2 bases from J, with 12 bases between. CDR3 amino acids: CASSSRLATYEQYF. As DNA, the CDR3 is TGTGCCAGCAGCTCACGCCTAGCCACCTACGAGCAGTACTTC.

This clone was seen a few times. V usage is TRBV4-2 and J usage is TRBJ2-7, with 9 bases that match TRBD2. Trimming at V came to 0 bases and at J to 3 bases, leaving 6 bases not matched to a gene. This CDR3 is built from 16 residues. The germline V gene encodes CDR1 LGHNA and CDR2 YNFKEQ. The CDR3 loop is CASSQEQAGGGYEQYF. DNA of the CDR3: TGTGCCAGCAGCCAAGAGCAAGCGGGAGGAGGCTACGAGCAGTACTTC.

This clone was found once. The gene calls are TRBV4-1 and TRBJ2-1; TRBD2 matches 13 bases. Germline trimming cut 5 bases from V and 7 bases from J; bases unmatched to any gene: 11. Germline CDR1 is MGHRA and CDR2 is YSYEKL. CDR3 length equals 17 residues. The CDR3, as DNA: TGCGCCAGCAGCAGTATCGCGGGACTAGCGGGGAAAAATGAGCAGTTCTTC. Its protein product is CASSSIAGLAGKNEQFF.

This chain's CDR3 is CASSGWTSGGDTQYF. The CDR3 nucleotides are TGTGCCAGCAGCGGCTGGACTAGCGGGGGGGATACGCAGTATTTT. V gene TRBV11-2 combines with J gene TRBJ2-3; 14 positions agree with TRBD2. After removal of 5 bases from V and 6 bases from J, the junction contained 4 bases not matched to a gene. The CDR3 spans 15 residues. Germline V gene data show CDR1 as SGHAT and CDR2 as FQNNGV.

The sample holds a few counts of this clone. This chain connects TRBV10-2 to TRBJ1-5; D uncertain. This CDR3 is built from 10 residues. Germline-derived CDR1 and CDR2 are WSHSY and SAAADI. Here the CDR3 reads CTYRTKPQHF. The CDR3 DNA reads as TGCACCTATAGAACGAAGCCCCAGCATTTT.

This chain joins TRBV6-6 and TRBJ1-5; TRBD1 matches at 8 bases. Germline CDR1 and CDR2: MNHNY and SVGAGI (reference sequence). The V gene end was trimmed by 0 bases and the J gene end by 2 bases; junction bases not matched to a gene: 3. This CDR3 contains 16 residues. The CDR3, as DNA: TGTGCCAGCAGTTACTCGAGGGGACAGGGCAATCAGCCCCAGCATTTT. This translates into CASSYSRGQGNQPQHF.

This clone was observed at least ten times. The chain combines TRBV4-2 with TRBJ2-3, with 8 bases matching TRBD2. V shed 0 bases, J shed 2 bases, and the junction held 7 bases outside the gene matches. CDR1 is LGHNA and CDR2 is YNFKEQ in the germline V gene. This CDR3 region has 17 residues. CDR3 residues: CASSQEGQRGYTDTQYF. CDR3 sequence (DNA): TGTGCCAGCAGCCAAGAAGGCCAGCGGGGGTACACAGATACGCAGTATTTT.

The chain carries TRBV7-2 and TRBJ2-1; D is possibly TRBD2 (6 bases). Germline V CDR1 and CDR2: SGHTA, FQGNSA. V gave up 2 bases and J gave up 0 bases, with 11 bases separating them. The CDR3 is made up of 16 amino acids. This CDR3 is CASSLFPRGSYNEQFF. Here the CDR3 DNA reads TGTGCCAGCAGCTTATTTCCGCGGGGCTCCTACAATGAGCAGTTCTTC.

This sequence joins TRBV29-1 and TRBJ2-7; 8 nucleotides match TRBD1. The CDR3 runs to 13 residues. Trimming cost V 1 base and J 3 bases; bases outside gene matches: 2. CDR1 is SQVTM, CDR2 ANQGSEA, per germline. For the CDR3, the DNA is TGCAGCGTTGAAGGACAGGGGCTCTACGAGCAGTACTTC. Residues: CSVEGQGLYEQYF.

V usage is TRBV5-5 and J usage is TRBJ2-7, with a possible D match to TRBD2 (6 bases). The germline V gene has CDR1 SGHKS and CDR2 YYEKEE (reference sequence). Between the trimmed V and J ends, which lost 0 bases and 0 bases, there was a span of 13 bases. CDR3 length: 16 residues. This CDR3 is CASSLGAGADSYEQYF. In DNA form, the CDR3 reads TGTGCCAGCAGCTTGGGAGCGGGCGCCGACTCCTACGAGCAGTACTTC.

V and J are TRBV7-8 and TRBJ2-1; TRBD1 is a possible D gene (5 bases). This CDR3 comprises 16 residues. Trimming stripped 1 base from V and 4 bases from J, with 14 bases between. Germline assignment: CDR1 SGHVS and CDR2 FQNEAQ. The CDR3 spells CASSLDRAGLYNEQFF. In DNA, the CDR3 is TGTGCCAGCAGCTTAGATAGGGCAGGGCTTTACAATGAGCAGTTCTTC.